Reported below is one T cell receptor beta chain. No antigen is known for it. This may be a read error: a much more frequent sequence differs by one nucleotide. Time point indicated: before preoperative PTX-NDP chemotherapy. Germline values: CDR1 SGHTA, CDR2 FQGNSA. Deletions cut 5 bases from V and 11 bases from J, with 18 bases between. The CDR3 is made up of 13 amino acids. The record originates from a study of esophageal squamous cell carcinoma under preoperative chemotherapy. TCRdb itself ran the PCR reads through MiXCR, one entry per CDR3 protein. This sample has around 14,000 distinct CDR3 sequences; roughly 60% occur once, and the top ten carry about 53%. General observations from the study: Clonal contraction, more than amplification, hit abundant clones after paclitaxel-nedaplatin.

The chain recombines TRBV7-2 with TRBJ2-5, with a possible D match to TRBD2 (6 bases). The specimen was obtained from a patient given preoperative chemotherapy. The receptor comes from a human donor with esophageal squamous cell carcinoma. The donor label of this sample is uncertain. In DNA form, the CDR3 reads TGTGCCAGCAGCCCGGGACTTTACAATGAGCAGTACTTC. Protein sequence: CASSPGLYNEQYF. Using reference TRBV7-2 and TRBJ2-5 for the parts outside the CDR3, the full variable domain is GAGVSQSPSNKVTEKGKDVELRCDPISGHTALYWYRQSLGQGLEFLIYFQGNSAPDKSGLPSDRFSAERTGGSVSTLTIQRTQQEDSAVYLCASSPGLYNEQYFGPGTRLLVL.